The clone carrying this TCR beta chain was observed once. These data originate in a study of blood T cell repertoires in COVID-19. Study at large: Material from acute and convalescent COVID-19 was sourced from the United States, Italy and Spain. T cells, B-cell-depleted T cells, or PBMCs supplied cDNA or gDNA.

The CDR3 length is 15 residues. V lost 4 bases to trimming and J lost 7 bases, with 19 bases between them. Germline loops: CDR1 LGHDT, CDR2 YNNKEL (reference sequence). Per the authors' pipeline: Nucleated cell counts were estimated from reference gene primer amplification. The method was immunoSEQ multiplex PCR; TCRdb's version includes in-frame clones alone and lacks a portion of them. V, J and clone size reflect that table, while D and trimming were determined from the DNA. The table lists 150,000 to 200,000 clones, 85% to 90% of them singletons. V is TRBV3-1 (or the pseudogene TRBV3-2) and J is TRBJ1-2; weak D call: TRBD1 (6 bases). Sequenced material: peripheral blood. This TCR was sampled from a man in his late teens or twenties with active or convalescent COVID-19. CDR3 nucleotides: TGTGCCAGCAGCCTTAGGACAGCCTCCCTCCTTGGCTACACCTTC. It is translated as CASSLRTASLLGYTF.